These T cell receptor beta chains were read from a single sample in a study of response to subunit inactivated influenza vaccine. MiXCR, run by TCRdb on the RT-PCR reads, gives a single entry per CDR3 protein. Counted here are hundreds of thousands of distinct CDR3 sequences, approximately 7.7% occurring once; the ten biggest clones make up 13%. Sequencing was performed on PBMCs from blood, taken around 25 months after vaccination. Source of these receptors: a man in his fifties or sixties who received an inactivated influenza vaccine. Both conserved end residues are part of each CDR3. Each record gives: D gene, J gene, V gene, CDR3 length, clone size, CDR3 protein, CDR3 DNA. The D gene is left open where the match is weak. Where a row states a size, it is once, few, many or the class of an expanded clone; other rows omit it.

NA TRBJ1-4 TRBV28 13 many CASSLWGTEKLFF TGTGCCAGCAGTTTATGGGGAACTGAAAAACTGTTTTTT
NA TRBJ1-6 TRBV4-3 13 NA CASSQDVRSPLHF TGCGCCAGCAGCCAAGATGTAAGATCACCCCTCCACTTT
NA TRBJ2-1 TRBV20-1 13 NA CSVSAQNYNEQFF TGCAGTGTCTCGGCACAGAATTACAATGAGCAGTTCTTC
NA TRBJ2-1 TRBV20-1 15 NA CSARVPGGSYNEQFF TGCAGTGCTAGAGTTCCCGGGGGCTCCTACAATGAGCAGTTCTTC
NA TRBJ2-2 TRBV29-1 13 many CTAIATNTGELFF TGCACCGCTATAGCGACGAACACCGGGGAGCTGTTTTTT
TRBD1 TRBJ1-2 TRBV10-1 14 NA CASSGSGGSDGYTF TGCGCCAGCAGTGGGTCAGGGGGCTCGGATGGCTACACCTTC
NA TRBJ2-1 TRBV20-1 14 many CSARDFTGGDEQFF TGCAGTGCTAGAGATTTTACAGGGGGGGATGAGCAGTTCTTC
TRBD2 TRBJ2-1 TRBV7-9 13 many CASRSTSGNEQFF TGTGCCAGCAGATCTACTAGCGGGAATGAGCAGTTCTTC
TRBD2 TRBJ2-7 TRBV5-1 13 NA CASSSDPGGEQYF TGCGCCAGCAGCTCTGACCCCGGGGGGGAGCAGTACTTC
NA TRBJ1-4 TRBV7-6 13 many CASSFSLGEKLFF TGTGCCAGCAGCTTCTCCCTAGGGGAAAAACTGTTTTTT
NA TRBJ2-1 TRBV7-8 14 many CASSPGPPYNEQFF TGTGCCAGCAGCCCCGGACCGCCGTACAATGAGCAGTTCTTC
TRBD2 TRBJ2-7 TRBV7-2 15 many CASSLGRGGIYEQYF TGTGCCAGCAGCTTAGGGCGGGGGGGGATCTACGAGCAGTACTTC
TRBD1 TRBJ1-2 TRBV12-3/TRBV12-4 14 few CASSLFDRGNGYTF TGTGCCAGCAGTTTATTTGACAGGGGTAATGGCTACACCTTC
TRBD2 TRBJ2-3 TRBV9 15 few CASSAGTRYTDTQYF TGTGCCAGCAGCGCCGGGACTAGGTACACAGATACGCAGTATTTT
TRBD2 TRBJ2-3 TRBV5-1 17 few CASNQNARSGRGDTQYF TGCGCCAGCAACCAAAACGCGCGTAGCGGGAGGGGCGATACGCAGTATTTT
NA TRBJ2-4 TRBV7-2 17 NA CASSLAAPGVAKNIQYF TGTGCCAGCAGCTTAGCAGCCCCTGGGGTCGCCAAAAACATTCAGTACTTC
TRBD2 TRBJ2-3 TRBV5-6 15 NA CASSPGGLTTDTQYF TGTGCCAGCAGCCCGGGGGGACTTACCACAGATACGCAGTATTTT
TRBD2 TRBJ2-1 TRBV5-4 15 few CASSLVSSGETEQFF TGTGCCAGCAGCTTGGTTTCTAGCGGAGAGACTGAGCAGTTCTTC
TRBD1 TRBJ1-1 TRBV12-3/TRBV12-4 14 few CASSPRTGRTEAFF TGTGCCAGCAGTCCGCGGACAGGGAGGACTGAAGCTTTCTTT
TRBD2 TRBJ2-5 TRBV7-2 17 NA CASSLGVWASGGETQYF TGTGCCAGCAGCTTAGGGGTCTGGGCTAGCGGTGGGGAGACCCAGTACTTC
TRBD1 TRBJ2-2 TRBV14 15 few CASSPLGGFAGELFF TGTGCCAGCAGCCCCTTAGGGGGCTTCGCCGGGGAGCTGTTTTTT
NA TRBJ2-1 TRBV6-1 14 NA CASWELAEMNEQFF TGTGCCAGCTGGGAACTTGCGGAGATGAATGAGCAGTTCTTC
TRBD2 TRBJ2-1 TRBV20-1 16 NA CSARGTSGGRYNEQFF TGCAGTGCTAGGGGGACTAGCGGGGGCCGCTACAATGAGCAGTTCTTC
NA TRBJ2-5 TRBV3-1 14 many CASSQGTAKETQYF TGTGCCAGCAGCCAAGGGACAGCTAAAGAGACCCAGTACTTC
NA TRBJ1-2 TRBV11-2 14 many CASSLTEGNYGYTF TGTGCCAGCAGCTTAACAGAGGGGAACTATGGCTACACCTTC
TRBD1 TRBJ1-4 TRBV7-2 16 many CASSVVRQGRDEKLFF TGTGCCAGCAGCGTCGTACGACAGGGGCGGGATGAAAAACTGTTTTTT
NA TRBJ2-5 TRBV5-1 16 NA CASSLAVGATQETQYF TGCGCCAGCAGCTTGGCCGTGGGAGCGACACAAGAGACCCAGTACTTC
TRBD2 TRBJ2-1 TRBV12-3/TRBV12-4 15 many CASKQGTSGYNEQFF TGTGCCAGCAAGCAGGGGACTAGCGGTTACAATGAGCAGTTCTTC
NA TRBJ1-5 TRBV11-1 15 many CASSLGPEMNQPQHF TGTGCCAGCAGCTTAGGGCCGGAAATGAATCAGCCCCAGCATTTT
NA TRBJ2-5 TRBV27 16 few CASSLLYPTDQETQYF TGTGCCAGCAGTTTGCTCTACCCGACAGACCAAGAGACCCAGTACTTC
TRBD2 TRBJ2-1 TRBV6-5 16 few CASSYFGTSGSHEQFF TGTGCCAGCAGTTACTTCGGGACTAGCGGGAGCCATGAGCAGTTCTTC
TRBD2 TRBJ2-1 TRBV27 17 NA CASSSGTTYFSYNEQFF TGTGCCAGCAGTTCGGGGACTACTTACTTTTCCTACAATGAGCAGTTCTTC
NA TRBJ2-5 TRBV7-9 15 NA CASGSSGHIQETQYF TGTGCCAGCGGCTCTTCGGGACACATCCAAGAGACCCAGTACTTC